Following are 8 T cell receptor beta chains from one sample sequenced in a study of blood T cell repertoires in COVID-19. Only in-frame clones appear in the TCRdb table, and some are missing; sequencing was by immunoSEQ multiplex PCR. The sample shows approximately 25,000 clones, under 90% of them seen only once. Sequencing input: peripheral blood. The receptors here all came from a woman of 80 years or more with acute or convalescent COVID-19.

This rearrangement joins TRBV11-2 to TRBJ1-4, with a weak D call TRBD1 (5 bases). This CDR3 contains 12 residues. Looked up from germline, CDR1 is SGHAT and CDR2 is FQNNGV. V was pared by 5 bases and J by 8 bases, with 9 bases between. The CDR3 here is CASSPGLEKLFF. In DNA, the CDR3 is TGTGCCAGCAGCCCGGGACTGGAAAAACTGTTTTTT. The whole variable domain, remainder taken from reference TRBV11-2 and TRBJ1-4, is EAGVAQSPRYKIIEKRQSVAFWCNPISGHATLYWYQQILGQGPKLLIQFQNNGVVDDSQLPKDRFSAERLKGVDSTLKIQPAKLEDSAVYLCASSPGLEKLFFGSGTQLSVL.

This clone came up once. CDR3 bases: TGTGCCAGCAGCGGAGGACGGACCGGGGAGCTGTTTTTT. It translates to CASSGGRTGELFF. V and J are TRBV2 and TRBJ2-2, with D possibly being TRBD2 (5 bases). In germline, CDR1 is SNHLY, CDR2 FYNNEI. CDR3 length equals 13 residues. The V end was cut by 6 bases, the J end by 5 bases, with 10 bases between.

This clone was observed a few times. V is TRBV28 and J is TRBJ1-5, with D tentatively TRBD1 (6 bases). Trimming removed 2 bases at V and 0 bases at J, with 11 bases between. Germline CDR1 is MDHEN and CDR2 is SYDVKM. The CDR3 sequence is 16 residues long. The CDR3 nucleotides read TGTGCCAGCAGTTTAGGACAGACTTATAGCAATCAGCCCCAGCATTTT. This codes for CASSLGQTYSNQPQHF.

The rearrangement joins TRBV6-5 to TRBJ1-1, with TRBD1 matching 9 bases. V shed 1 base and J 2 bases; nucleotides not matched to a gene: 5. This CDR3 has 16 amino acids. CDR1 and CDR2 (germline): MNHEY, SVGAGI. In DNA, the CDR3 is TGTGCCAGCAGTTACTGGTCGGGACAGGGAAACACTGAAGCTTTCTTT. Translation: CASSYWSGQGNTEAFF.

This clone was detected only once. This chain links TRBV9 with TRBJ1-1; D perhaps matches TRBD1 (6 bases). The CDR3 sequence is 15 residues long. Per the germline V gene, CDR1 is SGDLS and CDR2 is YYNGEE. With 0 bases removed from V and 4 bases from J, the gap between germline ends came to 13 bases. CDR3 protein: CASSVDLGAATEAFF. In DNA form, the CDR3 reads TGTGCCAGCAGCGTAGATTTGGGGGCGGCCACTGAAGCTTTCTTT.

The chain uses TRBV15 and TRBJ1-2; TRBD1 might be the D (5 bases). The CDR3 spans 14 residues. Germline loops: CDR1 LNHNV, CDR2 YYDKDF (reference sequence). Trimming removed 0 bases at V and 4 bases at J, with 9 bases between. Here the CDR3 DNA reads TGTGCCACCAGCAGAGACAGGGATGGCTATGGCTACACCTTC. The encoded protein is CATSRDRDGYGYTF. Together with reference TRBV15 and TRBJ1-2, the CDR3 gives the full variable domain: DAMVIQNPRYQVTQFGKPVTLSCSQTLNHNVMYWYQQKSSQAPKLLFHYYDKDFNNEADTPDNFQSRRPNTSFCFLDIRSPGLGDTAMYLCATSRDRDGYGYTFGSGTRLTVV.

The chain combines TRBV28 with TRBJ2-5, with a tentative D call TRBD2 (6 bases). Trimming took 3 bases from V and 4 from J, leaving 15 bases between them. The germline V gene encodes CDR1 MDHEN and CDR2 SYDVKM. The CDR3 contains 15 residues. Here the CDR3 reads CASSLAGRWGETQYF. The CDR3 nucleotides read TGTGCCAGCAGTTTGGCGGGGCGATGGGGAGAGACCCAGTACTTC.

The DNA of the CDR3 is TGTGCCAGCAGCCCAATGGGGGGGCTAGGCGAGCAGTACTTC. Amino acids: CASSPMGGLGEQYF. The chain employs TRBV3-1 (or the pseudogene TRBV3-2) and TRBJ2-7; D is possibly TRBD2 (7 bases). The CDR3 runs 14 residues. V was cut by 4 bases and J by 6 bases, with 16 bases left in between. Germline V gene lookup returns CDR1 LGHDT and CDR2 YNNKEL (reference sequence).